This paragraph covers one T cell receptor beta chain sequence. Authors' processing steps: By means of reference gene primer amplification, nucleated cell counts were estimated. TCRdb keeps only in-frame clones here, not all; method: immunoSEQ multiplex PCR. V and J calls and clone size are those listed in that table; D and trimming were worked out from the DNA. This table holds some 320,000 clones, roughly 85% found once. This record comes from a study of blood T cell repertoires in COVID-19. Study summary: Acute and convalescent COVID-19 samples came from the United States, Italy and Spain. T cells, B-cell-depleted T cells, or PBMCs supplied cDNA or gDNA.

Germline CDR1 reads LGHNA; CDR2 reads YNFKEQ. V was cut by 4 bases and J by 2 bases, with 9 bases left in between. This CDR3 is 14 amino acids long. Sequencing input: peripheral blood. This sequence joins TRBV4-2 and TRBJ1-3; D perhaps matches TRBD1 (6 bases). The origin of this receptor is a human donor in a cohort sampled during active COVID-19. The CDR3: CASSLQGAGNTIYF. CDR3 nucleotides: TGTGCCAGCAGCCTACAGGGTGCTGGAAACACCATATATTTT.